This TCR beta chain was recovered during a study of T cell responses to AZD1222 COVID-19 vaccine (dated by TCRdb to the early 2020s). Regarding the complete study: AZD1222 recipients whose second dose came at about 4 weeks and those whose second dose came at about 12 weeks were combined into one group, since spike-specific TCR depth and breadth did not differ between the two schedules. Trial participants were enrolled into age subgroups of 18-55, 56-69 and 70-plus years, which contained 148, 28 and 57 TCR-sequenced participants, respectively. TCR sequencing covered fewer than 250 trial participants: 200 to 220 given two doses of AZD1222 and 26 given two doses of MenACWY control vaccine. Broader findings and caveats from the paper: Participants were mostly white British, with more females than males. The authors suggested clonal diversity may have been underestimated. Conclusions about previously exposed vaccinees are limited because only six or seven AZD1222 recipients were SARS-CoV-2 seropositive at baseline. After two AZD1222 doses, spike-specific TCR breadth and depth were significantly higher than at day 0 and than in MenACWY recipients. In the small 56-69-year group, the increase in depth fell short of significance, most likely because of low power. CD4 TCRs associated with the vaccine covered the entire spike protein, and the dominant responses were in regions 160-218 and 743-854. No day 14 peak-response samples were available, so repertoires were characterized only after the peak T cell response. Reportedly, almost half of the unique spike-specific TCRs recognized epitopes lying outside the regions that are mutated in the B.1.351 and B.1.1.7 variants.

Reading the label with the study, this specimen's time point is: baseline before first vaccination. Vaccinee samples were obtained from the UK trials COV001 and COV002, which included a single-blind randomized controlled phase 2/3 trial of AZD1222 (ChAdOx1 nCoV-19) in healthy adults. For TCRbeta chain sequencing, PBMC samples were collected from trial participants at day 0 and at day 28 after the second dose. The CDR3 regions of human TCRbeta chains were analyzed by immunosequencing. As for the original processing: Repertoire TCRs were checked for matches against a reference library of SARS-CoV-2-specific TCRs that had been generated using the MIRA antigen-specificity platform. Breadth was defined as the fraction of unique TCRs that were SARS-CoV-2-associated, and depth was defined as the fraction of total T cells that were SARS-CoV-2-associated. Each spike-specific TCR was assigned to its reactive spike region and to a CD4 or CD8 class using the MIRA data. Log10-transformed breadth and depth values were compared by one-way ANOVA with Sidak's multiple comparisons tests. This is the immuneACCESS table as TCRdb keeps it, with only in-frame sequences that have V and J called. A part of the clones is gone; compared with another copy, unresolved V genes explain less than half, and the rest is unexplained. Clone size and the V and J calls come from that table; the DNA yielded D and trimming. The sample table holds 130,000 or so clones, of which more than 80% were seen once. Approximately 5.9% of the sample lies in the top ten.

Worth noting for this clone: The antigen this receptor binds is unknown. No much larger clonotype is one base removed from it; base qualities were not supplied.

The germline V gene gives CDR1 as SGHRS and CDR2 as YFSETQ. The CDR3 contains 17 residues, cysteine and phenylalanine counted. The entry retains the CDR3 DNA only, 51 bases that are in frame from base 1. V is clipped by 5 bases and J by 2 bases, and the sequence between their germline boundaries is 22 bases long. This chain is built from TRBV5-1 and TRBJ1-1; the D gene is perhaps TRBD1, on 6 matching bases. The receptor was isolated from an adult in good health. This specimen was peripheral blood, taken on day 0 of AZD1222 vaccination. The CDR3 region has the sequence CASRTGQSVALNTEAFF. The nucleotide sequence is given as TGCGCCAGCAGAACTGGACAGTCTGTGGCGTTAAACACTGAAGCTTTCTTT.